Below, 21 T cell receptor beta chains from the same sample are listed, as sequenced in a study of beta chain features in type 1 diabetes. Since all of the isolated RNA was reverse transcribed, expressed TCRB transcripts were what got sequenced. Produced via immunoSEQ multiplex PCR; TCRdb's table is partial and in-frame only. The sample shows some 63,000 clones, approximately 59% of them seen only once. The source material was Tregs from blood. The receptors come from a woman aged 18-29 years in good health.

This clone appeared a single time. The V and J genes are TRBV11-1 and TRBJ2-1; TRBD2 matches at 7 bases. Per the germline V gene, CDR1 is SGHAT and CDR2 is FQDESV (reference sequence). The V and J ends lost 1 base and 6 bases, in that order; junction bases with no gene match: 6. The CDR3 is 15 amino acids. The CDR3 protein is CASSLGLAARNEQFF. The CDR3 DNA is TGTGCCAGCAGCTTAGGGCTAGCGGCCCGCAATGAGCAGTTCTTC. Filled out from reference TRBV11-1 and TRBJ2-1, the complete variable domain reads EAEVAQSPRYKITEKSQAVAFWCDPISGHATLYWYRQILGQGPELLVQFQDESVVDDSQLPKDRFSAERLKGVDSTLKIQPAELGDSAMYLCASSLGLAARNEQFFGPGTRLTVL.

This chain uses TRBV29-1 with TRBJ2-5; 10 bases align to TRBD2. V dropped 4 bases and J dropped 9; count of bases not matched to a gene: 8. The germline CDR1 and CDR2 sequences are SQVTM and ANQGSEA. This CDR3 has 13 residues. CDR3 nucleotides: TGCAGCGTTGGGCTAGCGGGGGTCGAGGCCCAGTACTTC. Translating it yields CSVGLAGVEAQYF.

The chain couples TRBV7-2 to TRBJ2-7; D may be TRBD2 (5 bases). Germline values: CDR1 SGHTA, CDR2 FQGNSA. Trimming removed 1 base at V and 4 bases at J, with 11 bases between. CDR3 size: 14 residues. In DNA form, the CDR3 reads TGTGCCAGCAGCTTAGTTAAGGGAGCTTACGAGCAGTACTTC. This codes for CASSLVKGAYEQYF.

The chain combines TRBV28 with TRBJ2-5; 13 bases align to TRBD2. V lost 2 bases, J lost 7 bases, and 7 bases stayed unmatched. Per the germline V gene, CDR1 is MDHEN and CDR2 is SYDVKM. There are 16 residues in the CDR3. The chain's CDR3 is CASSLPGTSGVVTQYF. Written as DNA, the CDR3 is TGTGCCAGCAGTTTACCAGGGACTAGCGGGGTTGTGACCCAGTACTTC.

This clone appeared a single time. The genes are TRBV20-1 and TRBJ2-3, with no clear D. V was cut by 6 bases and J by 4 bases, with 8 bases left in between. The V gene's germline CDR1 is DFQATT and CDR2 SNEGSKA (reference sequence). This CDR3 comprises 11 residues. The CDR3 DNA sequence: TGCAGTGCCCCTCGAGCAGATACGCAGTATTTT. It encodes CSAPRADTQYF.

This sequence joins TRBV7-2 and TRBJ2-3, with D perhaps matching TRBD1 (6 bases). V lost 5 bases and J lost 11, with 14 bases in between. Germline loops: CDR1 SGHTA, CDR2 FQGNSA. The CDR3 has 12 amino acids. CDR3 protein: CASSVGQFVQYF. CDR3 DNA sequence: TGTGCCAGCAGCGTCGGACAGTTTGTGCAGTATTTT. Complete variable domain (other parts from reference TRBV7-2 and TRBJ2-3): GAGVSQSPSNKVTEKGKDVELRCDPISGHTALYWYRQSLGQGLEFLIYFQGNSAPDKSGLPSDRFSAERTGGSVSTLTIQRTQQEDSAVYLCASSVGQFVQYFGPGTRLTVL.

The rearrangement uses TRBV25-1 and TRBJ2-7, with a weak D call TRBD2 (6 bases). V lost 6 bases, J lost 6 bases, and 18 bases lay in between. This CDR3 comprises 14 residues. Germline loops: CDR1 MGHDK, CDR2 SYGVNS. The CDR3 coding sequence is TGTGCCAGCAGGGAACGGGGGACCCTCTGCGAGCAGTACTTC. Its protein is CASRERGTLCEQYF.

In this sample, this clone turned up a few times. The rearrangement links TRBV19 to TRBJ2-3; TRBD2 matches 11 bases. The V gene end was trimmed by 5 bases and the J gene end by 2 bases; junction bases not matched to a gene: 6. This CDR3 has 16 amino acids. Germline V gives CDR1 LNHDA, CDR2 SQIVND (reference sequence). The CDR3 DNA sequence: TGTGCCAGTAGTCCAGGACTAGCGGGTTACACAGATACGCAGTATTTT. This codes for CASSPGLAGYTDTQYF.

This clone was picked up a small number of times. The chain combines TRBV14 with TRBJ2-7; 8 nucleotides agree with TRBD2. There are 18 residues in the CDR3. J lost 4 bases, V lost 1 base, and 15 bases had no gene match. Germline lookup yields CDR1 SGHDN and CDR2 FVKESK. Here the CDR3 reads CASSQGRGSGGFRYEQYF. The DNA for the CDR3 is TGTGCCAGCAGCCAAGGACGGGGGAGCGGGGGCTTTCGTTACGAGCAGTACTTC.

This clone was counted once. V and J are TRBV7-2 and TRBJ2-1; TRBD1 matches 7 bases. Per germline, CDR1 SGHTA and CDR2 FQGNSA. This CDR3 is 13 amino acids long. Trimming took 8 bases from V and 7 from J; bases not matched to a gene: 8. The CDR3: CASSPQGQNEQFF. The DNA of the CDR3 is TGTGCCAGCTCACCACAGGGACAGAATGAGCAGTTCTTC.

This clone was found a few times. The rearrangement uses TRBV10-3 and TRBJ2-3; 10 nucleotides line up with TRBD2. Unmatched junction bases numbered 11, after V lost 11 bases and J lost 6 bases. CDR1 and CDR2 from the germline V gene are ENHRY and SYGVKD. The CDR3 loop spans 14 amino acids. CDR3 region: CASRTSGMVDTQYF. The CDR3 coding sequence is TGTGCCTCTCGGACTAGCGGCATGGTGGATACGCAGTATTTT.

This clone was counted only a few times. The CDR3 reads CASSLGDSGKTQYF. CDR3 DNA: TGTGCCAGCAGCTTAGGGGACTCTGGGAAGACCCAGTACTTC. This chain links TRBV7-9 with TRBJ2-5; weak D call: TRBD2 (6 bases). With 1 base removed from V and 6 bases from J, the gap between germline ends came to 12 bases. This CDR3 has 14 amino acids. Germline V gives CDR1 SEHNR, CDR2 FQNEAQ (reference sequence).

The DNA of the CDR3 is TGTGCCAGCAGTTACTCATTTGCGGGCAACACTGAAGCTTTCTTT. This codes for CASSYSFAGNTEAFF. The gene calls are TRBV6-5 and TRBJ1-1, with D uncertain. V lost 0 bases, J lost 2 bases, and 10 bases lay in between. Germline-derived CDR1 and CDR2 are MNHEY and SVGAGI. This CDR3 contains 15 residues.

The genes are TRBV5-5 and TRBJ1-1, with TRBD1 as a possible D gene (5 bases). Per the germline V gene, CDR1 is SGHKS and CDR2 is YYEKEE (reference sequence). Trimming took off 4 bases at V and 1 base at J, with 11 bases between the two ends. The CDR3 is made up of 14 amino acids. CDR3 protein: CASSRATGNTEAFF. As DNA, the CDR3 is TGTGCCAGCAGCCGCGCCACAGGGAACACTGAAGCTTTCTTT.

With regard to this clone: At one boundary the junction diverges from the germline segment, which might be a read error. V and J are TRBV7-9 and TRBJ2-7; 14 nucleotides align to TRBD2. Per germline, CDR1 SEHNR and CDR2 FQNEAQ (reference sequence). The CDR3 runs 15 residues. In DNA, the CDR3 is TGTGCCAGCAGTTTAGGGACTAGCGGGAGCGACGAGCAGTACTTC. This encodes CASSLGTSGSDEQYF.

This chain uses TRBV18 with TRBJ1-1; D remains unclear. Trimming left V 1 base short and J 5 bases short, with 11 bases between. This CDR3 has 14 amino acids. Germline V gene sequence: CDR1 KGHSH, CDR2 LQKENI. CDR3 protein: CASSPQGGGTEAFF. As DNA, the CDR3 is TGTGCCAGCTCACCACAGGGTGGAGGGACTGAAGCTTTCTTT. Full variable domain (remainder filled in from reference TRBV18 and TRBJ1-1): NAGVMQNPRHLVRRRGQEARLRCSPMKGHSHVYWYRQLPEEGLKFMVYLQKENIIDESGMPKERFSAEFPKEGPSILRIQQVVRGDSAAYFCASSPQGGGTEAFFGQGTRLTVV.

V and J are TRBV6-1 and TRBJ1-5; D gene ambiguous. CDR1 is MNHNS, CDR2 SASEGT, per germline. Trimming cost V 1 base and J 0 bases, with 19 bases left between them. This CDR3 contains 19 residues. The chain's CDR3 is CASSEESRSYAYSNQPQHF. The CDR3 nucleotides are TGTGCCAGCAGTGAAGAGTCCAGGTCCTACGCTTATAGCAATCAGCCCCAGCATTTT.

V is TRBV5-1 and J is TRBJ2-3, with 11 bases lining up with TRBD2. Trimming removed 0 bases from V and 4 bases from J; junction bases left unmatched: 4. The germline V gene encodes CDR1 SGHRS and CDR2 YFSETQ. The length of the CDR3 is 16 residues. In nucleotides, the CDR3 is TGCGCCAGCAGCTTGGAACTAGCGGGAGTTGCAGATACGCAGTATTTT. Encoded protein: CASSLELAGVADTQYF.

The chain is built from TRBV9 and TRBJ1-4; 7 nucleotides line up with TRBD1. Losses at the gene ends were 2 bases for V and 4 bases for J; bases not matched to a gene: 2. Germline loops: CDR1 SGDLS, CDR2 YYNGEE. This CDR3 spans 14 amino acids. CDR3 protein: CASSVGQYNEKLFF. The CDR3 DNA follows: TGTGCCAGCAGCGTGGGACAGTATAATGAAAAACTGTTTTTT.

The V gene is TRBV19, the J gene TRBJ1-5; D may be TRBD1 (5 bases). Germline V gene lookup returns CDR1 LNHDA and CDR2 SQIVND (reference sequence). Between the trimmed V and J ends, which lost 6 bases and 2 bases, there was a span of 5 bases. The CDR3 is 12 amino acids. This CDR3 reads CASRGGNQPQHF. In nucleotides, the CDR3 is TGTGCCAGTAGAGGGGGCAATCAGCCCCAGCATTTT. Complete variable domain (other parts from reference TRBV19 and TRBJ1-5): DGGITQSPKYLFRKEGQNVTLSCEQNLNHDAMYWYRQDPGQGLRLIYYSQIVNDFQKGDIAEGYSVSREKKESFPLTVTSAQKNPTAFYLCASRGGNQPQHFGDGTRLSIL.

This rearrangement joins TRBV30 to TRBJ2-3, with D unresolved. V was trimmed by 1 base and J by 0 bases, leaving 8 bases between them. From germline, CDR1 is GTSNPN and CDR2 SVGIG (reference sequence). The CDR3 spans 14 residues. The CDR3 loop reads CAWSATLSTDTQYF. The CDR3 nucleotides read TGTGCCTGGAGTGCGACTCTCAGCACAGATACGCAGTATTTT.